The present T cell receptor beta chain was sequenced within a study of Ad26.COV2.S vaccination and SARS-CoV-2 variants. Looking at the study overall: Recipients of Ad26.COV2.S got it intramuscularly, once or twice 56 days apart.

Whole-study results and caveats: An underestimation of total T cell responses may have resulted from the TCR breadth and depth analyses.

Specified treatment: some 20 received Ad26.COV2.S at low or high dose, single or two shots; five or six received placebo; per-sample allocation not given. On day 63 after the first injection, vaccine and placebo recipients gave samples. Cohort 1b enrolled adults aged 18-55 years in Boston. Participants' vaccine, an Ad26 vector, delivered Wuhan-strain SARS-CoV-2 spike. Assay: immunoSEQ multiplex PCR; the TCRdb copy retains only in-frame clones and omits some. The table has about 350,000 clones, around 83% seen once. A word on this clone: Its antigen remains unidentified.

This CDR3 comprises 14 residues. Trimming took off 4 bases at V and 5 bases at J, with 14 bases between the two ends. Per the germline V gene, CDR1 is LGHDT and CDR2 is YNNKEL (reference sequence). The sequence came from a person aged 18-60 years who received the Ad26.COV2.S COVID-19 vaccine or a placebo. Source: peripheral blood, taken in a trial of Ad26.COV2.S vaccine versus placebo. This sequence joins TRBV3-1 (or the pseudogene TRBV3-2) and TRBJ2-5; no definite D call. CDR3 nucleotide sequence: TGTGCCAGCAGCCGCGCGACACGGTGGGAGACCCAGTACTTC. Translated: CASSRATRWETQYF.